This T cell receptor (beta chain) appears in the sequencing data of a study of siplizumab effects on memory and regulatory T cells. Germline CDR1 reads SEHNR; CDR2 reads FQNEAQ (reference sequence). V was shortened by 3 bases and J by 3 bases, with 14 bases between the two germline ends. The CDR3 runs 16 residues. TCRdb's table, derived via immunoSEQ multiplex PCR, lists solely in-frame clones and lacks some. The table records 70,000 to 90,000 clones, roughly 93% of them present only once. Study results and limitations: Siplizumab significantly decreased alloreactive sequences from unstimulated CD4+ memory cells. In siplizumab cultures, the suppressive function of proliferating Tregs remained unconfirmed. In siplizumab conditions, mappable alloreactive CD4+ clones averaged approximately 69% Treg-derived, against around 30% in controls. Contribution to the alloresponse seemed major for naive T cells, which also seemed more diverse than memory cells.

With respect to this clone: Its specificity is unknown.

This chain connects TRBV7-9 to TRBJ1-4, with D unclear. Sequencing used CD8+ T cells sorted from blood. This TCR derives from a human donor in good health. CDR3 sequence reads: CASSFSSQTPNEKLFF. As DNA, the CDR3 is TGTGCCAGCAGCTTCAGTAGCCAGACCCCTAATGAAAAACTGTTTTTT. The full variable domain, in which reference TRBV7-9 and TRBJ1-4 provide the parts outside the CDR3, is DTGVSQNPRHKITKRGQNVTFRCDPISEHNRLYWYRQTLGQGPEFLTYFQNEAQLEKSRLLSDRFSAERPKGSFSTLEIQRTEQGDSAMYLCASSFSSQTPNEKLFFGSGTQLSVL.